This TCR beta chain was captured in a study of a mutant IDH1 vaccine in newly diagnosed glioma. Time point reported: week 5, during vaccination. Doses consisted of 300 ug of mutant IDH1 20-mer peptide each, paired with topical imiquimod. V was clipped by 2 bases and J by 6 bases, with 10 bases between them. The CDR3 has 13 amino acids. The germline gives CDR1 GTSNPN, CDR2 SVGIG (reference sequence). On this clone itself: As yet, its antigen is unknown.

Libraries were prepared by immunoSEQ multiplex PCR; TCRdb keeps only in-frame clonotypes and omits some of them. The sample has 40,000 to 60,000 clones, around 80% seen once; the top ten hold less than 2%. Regarding the study as a whole: Induction of immune responses by the vaccine occurred in about 95% of patients.

This TCR derives from a woman in her thirties or forties with glioma. V gene TRBV30 combines with J gene TRBJ2-2; the D is unclear. The sample in question was PBMCs, obtained from a glioma patient whose treatment included an IDH1 peptide vaccine. CDR3 amino acids: CAWSPTVSGELFF. The CDR3 coding sequence is TGTGCCTGGAGTCCTACAGTGTCCGGGGAGCTGTTTTTT.